Following are 8 T cell receptor beta chains from one sample sequenced in a study of blood T cell repertoires in COVID-19. Generated by immunoSEQ multiplex PCR, the TCRdb table keeps only in-frame clones and is missing some. The repertoire holds 180,000 or so clones, with 90% as singletons. Sequenced material: peripheral blood. The receptors come from a man in his fifties or sixties with acute or convalescent COVID-19.

Only one count was recorded for this clone. This chain links TRBV24-1 with TRBJ2-1, with a tentative D call TRBD1 (5 bases). The germline gives CDR1 KGHDR, CDR2 SFDVKD. Trimming stripped 3 bases from V and 9 bases from J, with 11 bases between. The CDR3 has 13 amino acids. CDR3 loop: CATSDPPRAEQFF. The DNA for the CDR3 is TGTGCCACCAGTGATCCCCCCAGGGCTGAGCAGTTCTTC.

The chain joins TRBV28 to TRBJ2-1; D might be TRBD2 (7 bases). The CDR3 loop spans 15 amino acids. Looked up from germline, CDR1 is MDHEN and CDR2 is SYDVKM. With 2 bases removed from V and 1 base from J, the gap between germline ends came to 9 bases. CDR3 protein: CASSLAGASYNEQFF. CDR3 in DNA: TGTGCCAGCAGTTTAGCGGGGGCTTCCTACAATGAGCAGTTCTTC.

The V and J genes are TRBV6-5 and TRBJ2-7, with 9 bases that match TRBD1. Germline CDR1 reads MNHEY; CDR2 reads SVGAGI. The CDR3 has 15 amino acids. The V gene end was trimmed by 5 bases and the J gene end by 1 base; junction bases not matched to a gene: 6. The CDR3 nucleotides are TGTGCCAGCAGTAGGGGGACAGGGATTTCCTACGAGCAGTACTTC. Translating gives CASSRGTGISYEQYF.

CDR3 nucleotides: TGTGCCAGCAGCTGGGTTCGGGACAACTCCTACGAGCAGTACTTC. Protein: CASSWVRDNSYEQYF. The gene calls are TRBV7-2 and TRBJ2-7, with D tentatively TRBD1 (6 bases). Deletions cut 4 bases from V and 0 bases from J, with 13 bases between. The CDR3 is 15 residues long. From germline, CDR1 is SGHTA and CDR2 FQGNSA.

This chain joins TRBV7-2 and TRBJ2-6; TRBD1 is a possible D gene (5 bases). V was cut by 7 bases and J by 1 base, with 11 bases left in between. The CDR3 has 15 amino acids. CDR1 is SGHTA, CDR2 FQGNSA, per germline. This CDR3 reads CASTLDTSGANVLTF. CDR3 DNA sequence: TGTGCCAGCACCCTGGACACTTCTGGGGCCAACGTCCTGACTTTC.

The CDR3 sequence: CATSDAGQSSPADTQYF. The CDR3 DNA reads TGTGCCACCAGTGATGCCGGACAGTCATCACCCGCGGATACGCAGTATTTT. V usage is TRBV24-1 and J usage is TRBJ2-3; possible D gene TRBD1, 6 bases. The V gene lost 3 bases and the J gene lost 6 bases, with 21 bases spanning the gap. There are 17 residues in the CDR3. The germline V gene encodes CDR1 KGHDR and CDR2 SFDVKD.

This sequence joins TRBV7-2 and TRBJ2-1; possibly TRBD1 for D (6 bases). Trimming stripped 5 bases from V and 8 bases from J, with 10 bases between. The CDR3 has 12 amino acids. Germline CDR1 SGHTA, CDR2 FQGNSA. DNA for the CDR3: TGTGCCAGCAGCAAACAGGGCGATGAGCAGTTCTTC. Translation: CASSKQGDEQFF. Drawing the rest from reference TRBV7-2 and TRBJ2-1, the complete variable domain is GAGVSQSPSNKVTEKGKDVELRCDPISGHTALYWYRQSLGQGLEFLIYFQGNSAPDKSGLPSDRFSAERTGGSVSTLTIQRTQQEDSAVYLCASSKQGDEQFFGPGTRLTVL.

V and J are TRBV7-8 and TRBJ2-2; 10 nucleotides match TRBD2. The CDR3 spans 16 residues. With 5 bases clipped from V and 2 bases from J, the junction kept 5 bases outside the gene matches. Germline CDR1 SGHVS, CDR2 FQNEAQ. The CDR3 bases are TGTGCCAGCAGCGTAACTAGCGGGGAAAACACCGGGGAGCTGTTTTTT. Translating it yields CASSVTSGENTGELFF.